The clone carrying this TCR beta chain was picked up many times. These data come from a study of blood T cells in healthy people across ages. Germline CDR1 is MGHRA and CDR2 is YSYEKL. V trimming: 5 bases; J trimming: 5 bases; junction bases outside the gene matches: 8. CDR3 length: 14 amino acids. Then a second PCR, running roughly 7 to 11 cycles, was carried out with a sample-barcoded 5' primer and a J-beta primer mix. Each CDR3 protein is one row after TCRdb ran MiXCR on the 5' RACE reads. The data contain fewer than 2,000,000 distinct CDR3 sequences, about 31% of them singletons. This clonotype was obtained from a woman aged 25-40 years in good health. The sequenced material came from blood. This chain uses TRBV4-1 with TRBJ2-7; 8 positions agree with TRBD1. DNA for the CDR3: TGCGCCAGCAGCTTCCAGTACAGGGGGGACGAGCAGTACTTC. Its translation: CASSFQYRGDEQYF.